These 21 T cell receptor beta chains were all obtained from the same sample, sequenced in a study of blood T cells in healthy people across ages. Alongside a J-beta primer mix, a sample-barcoded 5' primer served in a second PCR lasting about 7 to 11 cycles. Each CDR3 protein is one row after TCRdb ran MiXCR on the 5' RACE reads. The repertoire holds around 1,800,000 distinct CDR3 sequences, more than 35% seen once, with 20% to 25% in the top ten. Sequences were obtained from blood. The receptor source for this set is a human donor in good health.

The rearrangement uses TRBV11-2 and TRBJ2-5, with a weak D call TRBD2 (6 bases). TRBJ2-7 explains the end of the DNA better; the J call may be wrong. Germline CDR1 and CDR2: SGHAT and FQNNGV. This CDR3 spans 13 amino acids. The CDR3 coding sequence is TGTGCCAGCACACAGGAGGGGTCCTACGAGCAGTACTTC. Translation gives CASTQEGSYEQYF.

V is TRBV5-5 and J is TRBJ2-1; D not resolved. The germline CDR1 and CDR2 sequences are SGHKS and YYEKEE (reference sequence). The CDR3 loop spans 15 amino acids. V lost 0 bases and J 4 bases, leaving 11 bases between the germline ends. The CDR3, as DNA: TGTGCCAGCAGCTTGGACAGTCCTCTTTACAATGAGCAGTTCTTC. Residues: CASSLDSPLYNEQFF.

This clonotype has a handful of counts. This chain connects TRBV6-2 or TRBV6-3 to TRBJ2-1, with a possible D match to TRBD1 (6 bases). V gave up 5 bases and J gave up 4 bases, with 15 bases separating them. This CDR3 comprises 15 residues. The germline V gene encodes CDR1 MNHEY and CDR2 SVGEGT. The CDR3, as DNA: TGTGCCAGCAGTGCGACCGGGACAAAGTACAATGAGCAGTTCTTC. Amino acid sequence: CASSATGTKYNEQFF.

The sample holds one count of this clonotype. The chain couples TRBV15 to TRBJ2-4, with D unclear. The assigned J gene may be wrong: the sequence end matches TRBJ2-7 better. Germline loops: CDR1 LNHNV, CDR2 YYDKDF (reference sequence). CDR3 length: 14 amino acids. CDR3 amino acids: CATSRDVVGNEQYF. The CDR3 DNA follows: TGTGCCACCAGCAGAGATGTGGTTGGGAACGAGCAGTACTTC.

This clonotype was counted ten times or more. The chain has TRBV10-3 and TRBJ2-1; D gene unclear. The V gene's germline CDR1 is ENHRY and CDR2 SYGVKD. V was shortened by 8 bases and J by 4 bases, with 9 bases between the two germline ends. The CDR3 is made up of 12 amino acids. Here the CDR3 reads CAIGAGYNEQFF. CDR3 bases: TGTGCCATCGGAGCAGGTTACAATGAGCAGTTCTTC.

The table lists this clonotype with a few counts. The rearrangement uses TRBV7-9 and TRBJ1-2; D remains unclear. Trimming pared 3 bases from V and 7 bases from J, leaving 9 bases between. The CDR3 sequence is 12 residues long. From germline, CDR1 is SEHNR and CDR2 FQNEAQ (reference sequence). CDR3 sequence reads: CASSFGEGGYTF. The CDR3 coding sequence is TGTGCCAGCAGCTTTGGAGAGGGTGGCTACACCTTC.

This chain links TRBV7-2 with TRBJ1-3; TRBD1 might be the D (6 bases). This CDR3 contains 17 residues. Trimming took off 1 base at V and 7 bases at J, with 20 bases between the two ends. From germline, CDR1 is SGHTA and CDR2 FQGNSA. This chain's CDR3 is CASSLGPVERGLNTIYF. CDR3 DNA: TGTGCCAGCAGCTTAGGGCCAGTCGAGCGGGGGCTGAACACCATATATTTT.

There are a few counts of this clonotype. The chain employs TRBV28 and TRBJ1-2, with a tentative D call TRBD1 (5 bases). Germline V gene data show CDR1 as MDHEN and CDR2 as SYDVKM. The CDR3 sequence is 12 residues long. Trimming stripped 6 bases from V and 5 bases from J, with 10 bases between. This CDR3 is CASRGTEYGYTF. The CDR3 region has the DNA TGTGCCAGCAGAGGGACGGAATATGGCTACACCTTC.

The V gene is TRBV15, the J gene TRBJ1-4; D is uncertain. V shed 6 bases and J shed 0 bases, with 5 bases lying between them. In germline, CDR1 is LNHNV, CDR2 YYDKDF (reference sequence). The CDR3 sequence is 13 residues long. The CDR3 loop reads CATSKTTNEKLFF. The CDR3 DNA reads TGTGCCACCAGTAAAACAACTAATGAAAAACTGTTTTTT.

The chain recombines TRBV7-9 with TRBJ1-2, with D possibly being TRBD1 (5 bases). Germline V gene lookup returns CDR1 SEHNR and CDR2 FQNEAQ (reference sequence). The CDR3 consists of 14 residues. Trimming took off 3 bases at V and 4 bases at J, with 12 bases between the two ends. The CDR3 sequence is CASSLPGRIYGYTF. The CDR3 nucleotides read TGTGCCAGCAGCTTGCCGGGACGTATCTATGGCTACACCTTC. Combining the CDR3 with reference TRBV7-9 and TRBJ1-2 gives the whole variable domain DTGVSQNPRHKITKRGQNVTFRCDPISEHNRLYWYRQTLGQGPEFLTYFQNEAQLEKSRLLSDRFSAERPKGSFSTLEIQRTEQGDSAMYLCASSLPGRIYGYTFGSGTRLTVV.

The chain is built from TRBV7-8 and TRBJ1-5; D call uncertain. From germline, CDR1 is SGHVS and CDR2 FQNEAQ. Deletions cut 3 bases from V and 2 bases from J, with 17 bases between. The CDR3 is made up of 17 amino acids. As DNA, the CDR3 is TGTGCCAGCAGCTTCCAGTCCCGAGGTCGAGGCAATCAGCCCCAGCATTTT. Residues: CASSFQSRGRGNQPQHF.

Concerning this clonotype: A read error may account for a junction end that differs from germline. J is TRBJ1-2 and V is TRBV4-1; D uncertain. Germline CDR1 is MGHRA and CDR2 is YSYEKL. This CDR3 is 14 amino acids long. CDR3 sequence (DNA): TGCGCCAGCAGCCCAACCCTCGGAAACTATGGCTGCACCTTC. This translates into CASSPTLGNYGCTF.

About this clonotype itself: One end of the junction does not line up with germline, which may come from a read error. The genes are TRBV6-5 and TRBJ2-4, with TRBD1 matching 7 bases. The end of the DNA aligns better with TRBJ2-5, so the J call may be wrong. CDR3 size: 15 residues. CDR1 is MNHEY and CDR2 is SVGAGI in the germline V gene. CDR3 amino acids: CASNYSWDSEETQYF. CDR3 sequence (DNA): TGTGCCAGCAATTACTCCTGGGACAGTGAGGAGACCCAGTACTTC.

In its sample, this clonotype was seen a few times. The V and J genes are TRBV20-1 and TRBJ2-1; 9 bases line up with TRBD2. V lost 0 bases to trimming and J lost 8 bases; unmatched junction nucleotides: 5. The V gene's germline CDR1 is DFQATT and CDR2 SNEGSKA (reference sequence). CDR3 length equals 14 residues. In DNA, the CDR3 is TGCAGTGCTAGAGAAGCTAGCGGGGTAGATGAGCAGTTCTTC. Translating it yields CSAREASGVDEQFF.

The rearrangement uses TRBV6-2 or TRBV6-3 and TRBJ1-1; D ambiguous. Per the germline V gene, CDR1 is MNHEY and CDR2 is SVGEGT. This CDR3 is built from 13 residues. With 4 bases removed from V and 5 bases from J, the gap between germline ends came to 11 bases. CDR3 protein: CASSSAEMTEAFF. CDR3 coding DNA: TGTGCCAGCAGTTCGGCCGAGATGACTGAAGCTTTCTTT.

The chain employs TRBV12-3 or TRBV12-4 and TRBJ2-5, with a tentative D call TRBD1 (5 bases). This CDR3 spans 13 amino acids. Trimming shortened V by 6 bases and J by 5 bases, and 13 bases separated the two germline ends. CDR3 DNA: TGTGCCAGCAGCATCAGGGTTCAGGAGACCCAGTACTTC. Translating gives CASSIRVQETQYF.

This rearrangement joins TRBV20-1 to TRBJ2-7, with no clear D. Trimming pared 1 base from V and 1 base from J, leaving 8 bases between. Germline lookup yields CDR1 DFQATT and CDR2 SNEGSKA (reference sequence). This CDR3 has 13 amino acids. CDR3 in amino acids: CSARVYQSYEQYF. The CDR3 nucleotides read TGCAGTGCTAGAGTTTACCAATCCTACGAGCAGTACTTC.

The chain carries TRBV5-5 and TRBJ2-1, with 7 bases fitting TRBD1. Trimming at V came to 0 bases and at J to 1 base, leaving 7 bases not matched to a gene. This CDR3 has 17 amino acids. The V gene's germline CDR1 is SGHKS and CDR2 YYEKEE (reference sequence). CDR3 loop: CASSLGGGLRSYNEQFF. In DNA, the CDR3 is TGTGCCAGCAGCTTGGGAGGGGGCTTAAGGTCCTACAATGAGCAGTTCTTC.

The chain is built from TRBV5-1 and TRBJ2-3, with D perhaps matching TRBD1 (5 bases). Looked up from germline, CDR1 is SGHRS and CDR2 is YFSETQ. The CDR3 runs to 14 residues. V gave up 2 bases and J gave up 4 bases, with 11 bases separating them. The CDR3 DNA is TGCGCCAGCAGCTTCGGACAAGATGCAGATACGCAGTATTTT. The encoded protein is CASSFGQDADTQYF.

The rearrangement uses TRBV28 and TRBJ2-7, with 12 nucleotides matching TRBD1. The CDR3 is 15 residues long. Trimming removed 2 bases from V and 7 bases from J; junction bases left unmatched: 6. The germline V gene encodes CDR1 MDHEN and CDR2 SYDVKM. The CDR3 here is CASSLRDRGRWEQYF. The DNA of the CDR3 is TGTGCCAGCAGTTTAAGGGACAGGGGGCGATGGGAGCAGTACTTC.

The chain recombines TRBV18 with TRBJ2-7, with a possible D match to TRBD1 (6 bases). V was trimmed by 3 bases and J by 2 bases, leaving 17 bases between them. Germline V gene data show CDR1 as KGHSH and CDR2 as LQKENI. The CDR3 extends over 16 amino acids. CDR3 amino acids: CASSPAQGLGTYEQYF. The CDR3, as DNA: TGTGCCAGCTCACCGGCACAGGGTTTAGGTACCTACGAGCAGTACTTC.